These 12 T cell receptor beta chains were sequenced from one sample in a study of response to subunit inactivated influenza vaccine (dated by TCRdb to the late 2010s). The library came from RT-PCR. Sequencing instrument: Illumina HiSeq 2500. Through fastp at Q25 and MiXCR, TCRdb rebuilt clones from the public reads, retaining in-frame beta chains. Every entry covers one CDR3 protein and lists the most common genes and DNA from its rows. The sample includes some 150,000 distinct CDR3 sequences, with roughly 12% observed a single time. Jointly, the top ten make up over 25% of the sample. These data also featured in a second study, about T cells expressing NK-cell markers. As noted in the second study: TCR beta cDNA libraries were prepared using 5'RACE template switching, which introduced a universal primer site and unique molecular identifiers.

The sequencing used CD8+ T cells sorted from PBMCs, collected roughly 12 days after vaccination. The receptors stem from a man aged 50-60 years who received an inactivated influenza vaccine. Donor details come from another sample of the same person, matched by shared clones.

This clonotype was observed many times. The chain couples TRBV7-9 to TRBJ2-7, with no clear D. The CDR3 has 15 residues. V dropped 3 bases and J dropped 5 bases, with 17 bases sitting between them. Germline V gene lookup returns CDR1 SEHNR and CDR2 FQNEAQ (reference sequence). Here the CDR3 DNA reads TGTGCCAGCAGCTTTTATTTCTCCGGTGCGGACGAGCAGTACTTC. Translated, it gives CASSFYFSGADEQYF.

This clonotype appeared a few times. CDR3: CASSSRDSTYNEQFF. The CDR3 bases are TGCGCCAGCAGCTCGAGGGACAGTACCTACAATGAGCAGTTCTTC. The genes are TRBV5-1 and TRBJ2-1; 7 bases agree with TRBD1. The CDR3 has 15 amino acids. Losses at the gene ends were 3 bases for V and 2 bases for J; bases not matched to a gene: 5. The germline CDR1 and CDR2 sequences are SGHRS and YFSETQ.

The table lists this clonotype with a few counts. The CDR3 nucleotides are TGCAGTGCTAGCTATGGCTACACCTTC. It specifies CSASYGYTF. This rearrangement joins TRBV20-1 to TRBJ1-2, with unresolved D. Germline CDR1 and CDR2: DFQATT and SNEGSKA (reference sequence). V dropped 3 bases and J dropped 4 bases, with 0 bases sitting between them. The CDR3 runs to 9 residues.

The V call is TRBV10-2, the J call TRBJ2-7; D is possibly TRBD1 (6 bases). The V end was cut by 3 bases, the J end by 4 bases, with 13 bases between. The CDR3 runs to 14 residues. Germline-derived CDR1 and CDR2 are WSHSY and SAAADI. As DNA, the CDR3 is TGCGCCAGCAGTGACAGGGGATCGAGTTACGAGCAGTACTTC. Protein: CASSDRGSSYEQYF.

The V call is TRBV5-5, the J call TRBJ1-1; 10 nucleotides align to TRBD1. The CDR3 extends over 17 amino acids. V dropped 0 bases and J dropped 3; count of bases not matched to a gene: 8. Germline loops: CDR1 SGHKS, CDR2 YYEKEE (reference sequence). The CDR3 DNA reads TGTGCCAGCAGCTTGGGGGGACAGGGGTTCGGGTACACTGAAGCTTTCTTT. Translation gives CASSLGGQGFGYTEAFF.

The chain combines TRBV15 with TRBJ2-1; no clear D. The CDR3 runs 13 residues. V lost 0 bases and J lost 6, with 6 bases in between. The germline CDR1 and CDR2 sequences are LNHNV and YYDKDF (reference sequence). The CDR3 DNA is TGTGCCACCAGCAGAGATGTCCCCAATGAGCAGTTCTTC. It specifies CATSRDVPNEQFF.

This chain joins TRBV12-3 or TRBV12-4 and TRBJ1-2; D not resolved. The CDR3 spans 12 residues. Trimming took off 6 bases at V and 8 bases at J, with 13 bases between the two ends. The CDR3 spells CASSPDRGGYTF. The DNA of the CDR3 is TGTGCCAGCAGCCCCGACCGCGGAGGCTACACCTTC.

In this sample, this clonotype turned up a few times. The V gene is TRBV19, the J gene TRBJ1-1; no clear D. CDR3 size: 14 residues. Trimming cost V 2 bases and J 1 base, with 8 bases left between them. Germline loops: CDR1 LNHDA, CDR2 SQIVND (reference sequence). CDR3 in DNA: TGTGCCAGTAGTATAATATTAGGGAACACTGAAGCTTTCTTT. Translated: CASSIILGNTEAFF.

This clonotype appeared a few times. V is TRBV4-3 and J is TRBJ2-7, with D possibly being TRBD2 (6 bases). The CDR3 totals 14 residues. Between the trimmed V and J ends, which lost 1 base and 4 bases, there was a span of 11 bases. Germline-derived CDR1 and CDR2 are LGHNA and YSLEER. CDR3: CASSQVRGGYEQYF. The CDR3 nucleotides are TGCGCCAGCAGCCAAGTCCGAGGAGGGTACGAGCAGTACTTC.

This clonotype was seen more than once but under ten times. The chain couples TRBV7-6 to TRBJ2-5; TRBD1 might be the D (6 bases). The V end lost 1 base, the J end lost 9 bases, and 15 bases lay between the germline ends. CDR3 length: 14 amino acids. Germline V gene sequence: CDR1 SGHVS, CDR2 FNYEAQ. CDR3 bases: TGTGCCAGCAGCTTAGGGGACACGACAAAGGCCCAGTACTTC. Translating it yields CASSLGDTTKAQYF. Using reference TRBV7-6 and TRBJ2-5 for the parts outside the CDR3, the full variable domain is GAGVSQSPRYKVTKRGQDVALRCDPISGHVSLYWYRQALGQGPEFLTYFNYEAQQDKSGLPNDRFSAERPEGSISTLTIQRTEQRDSAMYRCASSLGDTTKAQYFGPGTRLLVL.

The V call is TRBV2, the J call TRBJ2-1, with D tentatively TRBD2 (5 bases). Germline V lookup: CDR1 SNHLY, CDR2 FYNNEI. The CDR3 extends over 11 amino acids. Between the trimmed V and J ends, which lost 8 bases and 8 bases, there was a span of 10 bases. The CDR3 region has the DNA TGTGCCAGCCCAGAGGGTCATGAGCAGTTCTTC. Amino acids: CASPEGHEQFF.

The rearrangement links TRBV6-6 to TRBJ1-5; D is undetermined. The V and J ends lost 0 bases and 6 bases respectively, with 6 bases between them. Per the germline V gene, CDR1 is MNHNY and CDR2 is SVGAGI (reference sequence). This CDR3 has 13 amino acids. This CDR3 reads CASSYSWGQPQHF. CDR3 DNA sequence: TGTGCCAGCAGTTACTCTTGGGGTCAGCCCCAGCATTTT.